This entry lists 27 T cell receptor beta chains sequenced from one sample in a study of cytomegalovirus exposure and HLA in healthy donors. The PCR made use of 60 Vbeta and 13 Jbeta primers. Profiling relied on immunoSEQ multiplex PCR, and the TCRdb table lists in-frame clones only, not all of them. This table has about 150,000 clones, over 75% appearing once. The source material was PBMCs. Receptors originate from a woman in her forties in good health and CMV-seropositive.

The V and J genes are TRBV6-5 and TRBJ1-2; TRBD1 aligns across 8 bases. Germline V lookup: CDR1 MNHEY, CDR2 SVGAGI. The CDR3 is made up of 15 amino acids. V dropped 2 bases and J dropped 4; count of bases not matched to a gene: 6. The CDR3 nucleotides read TGTGCCAGCAGTTACCAAAGACAGGGGCCCTATGGCTACACCTTC. Encoded protein: CASSYQRQGPYGYTF.

The CDR3 region has the DNA TGTGCCAGCAGCTTATATTGGACTAGCGGGAGTTCGGCGGATTTCTACGAGCAGTACTTC. Translating gives CASSLYWTSGSSADFYEQYF. The chain has TRBV7-6 and TRBJ2-7; 13 nucleotides align to TRBD2. Germline CDR1 and CDR2: SGHVS and FNYEAQ. After removal of 2 bases from V and 3 bases from J, the junction contained 16 bases not matched to a gene. The CDR3 loop spans 20 amino acids.

The gene calls are TRBV9 and TRBJ2-1; 12 nucleotides align to TRBD2. From germline, CDR1 is SGDLS and CDR2 YYNGEE. There are 17 residues in the CDR3. J gave up 9 bases and V 4 bases, and 14 bases lay outside the gene matches. The CDR3 DNA follows: TGTGCCAGCAGCCCAGACTCACTAGCGGGAGGCCGGGGTGAGCAGTTCTTC. Its protein product is CASSPDSLAGGRGEQFF.

J is TRBJ1-5 and V is TRBV6-1, with D unclear. V lost 3 bases and J lost 3, with 9 bases in between. This CDR3 contains 14 residues. CDR1 is MNHNS and CDR2 is SASEGT in the germline V gene. The CDR3 sequence is CASSESGYNQPQHF. In DNA form, the CDR3 reads TGTGCCAGCAGTGAGTCGGGGTACAATCAGCCCCAGCATTTT.

This chain uses TRBV30 with TRBJ1-2; 7 bases agree with TRBD1. V lost 5 bases, J lost 2 bases, and 8 bases stayed unmatched. The germline V gene encodes CDR1 GTSNPN and CDR2 SVGIG (reference sequence). The CDR3 has 14 amino acids. The chain's CDR3 is CAWSPQGVNYGYTF. CDR3 nucleotides: TGTGCCTGGTCCCCCCAGGGGGTAAACTATGGCTACACCTTC.

The CDR3 loop is CAWSGRRNTEAFF. The CDR3 DNA reads as TGTGCCTGGAGTGGTCGCAGGAACACTGAAGCTTTCTTT. J is TRBJ1-1 and V is TRBV30; D remains ambiguous. CDR3 length equals 13 residues. Germline V gives CDR1 GTSNPN, CDR2 SVGIG (reference sequence). The ends were cut back, 1 base at V and 1 base at J, with 7 bases in the middle.

J is TRBJ2-3 and V is TRBV19, with 10 bases aligning to TRBD2. This CDR3 has 15 residues. V lost 5 bases and J lost 11; bases outside the gene matches: 13. Looked up from germline, CDR1 is LNHDA and CDR2 is SQIVND (reference sequence). CDR3 DNA: TGTGCCAGTAGTGGTACTAGCGGGACGGGTCAACGGCAGTATTTT. It is translated as CASSGTSGTGQRQYF.

The chain is built from TRBV5-1 and TRBJ2-7; the match to TRBD2 covers 9 bases. J lost 6 bases, V lost 4 bases, and 8 bases had no gene match. The germline gives CDR1 SGHRS, CDR2 YFSETQ. This CDR3 comprises 14 residues. The CDR3 is CASSLGVAGVEQYF. The CDR3 DNA follows: TGCGCCAGCAGCCTGGGAGTAGCGGGAGTCGAGCAGTACTTC. The full variable domain, completed using reference TRBV5-1 and TRBJ2-7, is KAGVTQTPRYLIKTRGQQVTLSCSPISGHRSVSWYQQTPGQGLQFLFEYFSETQRNKGNFPGRFSGRQFSNSRSEMNVSTLELGDSALYLCASSLGVAGVEQYFGPGTRLTVT.

The J gene is TRBJ2-2, the V gene TRBV14; 9 bases match TRBD1. Germline trimming cut 3 bases from V and 5 bases from J; bases unmatched to any gene: 7. Germline CDR1 and CDR2: SGHDN and FVKESK. The CDR3 has 16 amino acids. In DNA form, the CDR3 reads TGTGCCAGCAGCCAGGCGGGACAGGGTCGGACCGGGGAGCTGTTTTTT. This codes for CASSQAGQGRTGELFF.

The V call is TRBV30, the J call TRBJ1-1; D perhaps matches TRBD1 (5 bases). Germline V CDR1 and CDR2: GTSNPN, SVGIG (reference sequence). The V end was cut by 2 bases, the J end by 1 base, with 20 bases between. This CDR3 spans 17 amino acids. CDR3 nucleotide sequence: TGTGCCTGGAGTCCCCCTTCCCCCGTGACAGCGAACACTGAAGCTTTCTTT. Its translation: CAWSPPSPVTANTEAFF.

CDR3 coding DNA: TGTGCCAGCAGTGCCACTAGCGGCCAAGAGACCCAGTACTTC. Its translation is CASSATSGQETQYF. The V call is TRBV5-4, the J call TRBJ2-5, with 8 bases fitting TRBD2. The germline gives CDR1 SGHNT, CDR2 YYREEE (reference sequence). This CDR3 region has 14 residues. Trimming removed 5 bases from V and 1 base from J; junction bases left unmatched: 4.

This rearrangement joins TRBV28 to TRBJ2-7, with D uncertain. Trimming took 3 bases from V and 0 from J, leaving 15 bases between them. CDR1 MDHEN and CDR2 SYDVKM come from the germline V gene. This CDR3 is built from 16 residues. In nucleotides, the CDR3 is TGTGCCAGCAGTTTGAACCCGTACGATAGCTCCTACGAGCAGTACTTC. Its protein is CASSLNPYDSSYEQYF.

This sequence joins TRBV4-2 and TRBJ2-2; 12 nucleotides line up with TRBD2. This CDR3 is built from 15 residues. After removal of 0 bases from V and 8 bases from J, the junction contained 1 base not matched to a gene. The germline CDR1 and CDR2 sequences are LGHNA and YNFKEQ. DNA of the CDR3: TGTGCCAGCAGCCAAGAGACTAGCGGGAGTGGGGAGCTGTTTTTT. Translation gives CASSQETSGSGELFF.

The gene calls are TRBV28 and TRBJ1-4; a weak D match, TRBD1 (6 bases). Trimming shortened V by 8 bases and J by 7 bases, and 14 bases separated the two germline ends. The CDR3 spans 13 residues. Germline-derived CDR1 and CDR2 are MDHEN and SYDVKM. The CDR3 spells CASAGTSSEKLFF. In nucleotides, the CDR3 is TGTGCCAGCGCCGGGACATCTAGTGAAAAACTGTTTTTT.

The CDR3 sequence: CASSAYRDRENEKLFF. The CDR3 nucleotides read TGCGCCAGCAGTGCATACCGGGACAGAGAAAATGAAAAACTGTTTTTT. The gene calls are TRBV10-1 and TRBJ1-4; 7 bases fit TRBD1. The CDR3 consists of 16 residues. The germline gives CDR1 WNHNN, CDR2 SYGVQD (reference sequence). V lost 4 bases, J lost 5 bases, and 10 bases stayed unmatched.

This chain joins TRBV18 and TRBJ2-7; a weak D match, TRBD2 (5 bases). Deletions cut 4 bases from V and 4 bases from J, with 17 bases between. CDR1 and CDR2 (germline): KGHSH, LQKENI. The CDR3 spans 15 residues. CDR3 coding DNA: TGTGCCAGCTCACGGCTAGCCACGGGTTCGTACGAGCAGTACTTC. This gives the protein CASSRLATGSYEQYF.

Note on this clone: Additional DNA sequences in this sample encode the identical CDR3. The chain links TRBV30 to TRBJ1-4, with 8 positions matching TRBD1. Germline CDR1 GTSNPN, CDR2 SVGIG (reference sequence). Germline trimming cut 0 bases from V and 8 bases from J; bases unmatched to any gene: 17. The CDR3 sequence is 18 residues long. CDR3 in amino acids: CAWSVGRTGRSVSEKLFF. CDR3 DNA: TGTGCCTGGAGTGTGGGTAGGACAGGGAGGTCGGTTTCGGAAAAACTGTTTTTT. The whole variable domain, filled in from reference TRBV30 and TRBJ1-4, reads SQTIHQWPATLVQPVGSPLSLECTVEGTSNPNLYWYRQAAGRGLQLLFYSVGIGQISSEVPQNLSASRPQDRQFILSSKKLLLSDSGFYLCAWSVGRTGRSVSEKLFFGSGTQLSVL.

The J gene is TRBJ2-5, the V gene TRBV10-3, with 12 nucleotides matching TRBD2. The CDR3 runs to 16 residues. V lost 6 bases, J lost 2 bases, and 7 bases stayed unmatched. Germline lookup yields CDR1 ENHRY and CDR2 SYGVKD. The CDR3 is CAISGLAGNGQETQYF. In nucleotides, the CDR3 is TGTGCCATCAGCGGACTAGCGGGAAACGGGCAAGAGACCCAGTACTTC.

The rearrangement uses TRBV5-1 and TRBJ1-5; a weak D match, TRBD1 (5 bases). The CDR3 consists of 15 residues. Germline lookup yields CDR1 SGHRS and CDR2 YFSETQ. Between the trimmed V and J ends, which lost 0 bases and 5 bases, there was a span of 12 bases. Here the CDR3 reads CASSLDRSTDQPQHF. Here the CDR3 DNA reads TGCGCCAGCAGCTTGGACAGGTCGACAGATCAGCCCCAGCATTTT.

V is TRBV28 and J is TRBJ2-3, with TRBD1 matching 10 bases. The CDR3 loop spans 16 amino acids. The germline V gene has CDR1 MDHEN and CDR2 SYDVKM. Trimming cost V 6 bases and J 2 bases; bases outside gene matches: 8. CDR3 in DNA: TGTGCCAGCAGCGGAGACAGGGGGCCCCCCACAGATACGCAGTATTTT. Translated: CASSGDRGPPTDTQYF.

The chain couples TRBV6-6 to TRBJ1-3; 8 positions agree with TRBD1. The CDR3 is made up of 16 amino acids. CDR1 is MNHNY and CDR2 is SVGAGI in the germline V gene (reference sequence). Losses at the gene ends were 7 bases for V and 1 base for J; bases not matched to a gene: 9. CDR3: CASTRTGRSSGNTIYF. CDR3 nucleotides: TGTGCCAGCACCCGGACAGGGCGAAGTTCTGGAAACACCATATATTTT.

In its sample, this clone was seen once. This chain connects TRBV19 to TRBJ2-5, with a weak D call TRBD1 (6 bases). With 8 bases removed from V and 2 bases from J, the gap between germline ends came to 12 bases. The CDR3 runs to 13 residues. CDR1 is LNHDA, CDR2 SQIVND, per germline (reference sequence). Here the CDR3 DNA reads TGTGCCAGTCGGGGACACCTTCAAGAGACCCAGTACTTC. Amino acid sequence: CASRGHLQETQYF. Based on the CDR3 plus reference TRBV19 and TRBJ2-5, the full variable domain is DGGITQSPKYLFRKEGQNVTLSCEQNLNHDAMYWYRQDPGQGLRLIYYSQIVNDFQKGDIAEGYSVSREKKESFPLTVTSAQKNPTAFYLCASRGHLQETQYFGPGTRLLVL.

The chain links TRBV29-1 to TRBJ2-5; a weak D match, TRBD2 (6 bases). CDR1 and CDR2 (germline): SQVTM, ANQGSEA. Trimming removed 3 bases from V and 4 bases from J, with 9 bases in between. This CDR3 contains 12 residues. CDR3 amino acids: CSVELGGETQYF. The CDR3 nucleotides are TGCAGCGTTGAGCTGGGGGGAGAGACCCAGTACTTC.

The V and J genes are TRBV19 and TRBJ2-3, with D maybe TRBD1 (5 bases). CDR3 size: 15 residues. Germline CDR1 reads LNHDA; CDR2 reads SQIVND (reference sequence). With 4 bases removed from V and 5 bases from J, the gap between germline ends came to 16 bases. For the CDR3, the DNA is TGTGCCAGTAGTAAGGGTTTCAGGGCCGTAGATACGCAGTATTTT. This encodes CASSKGFRAVDTQYF.

The V gene is TRBV28, the J gene TRBJ2-2; 7 bases agree with TRBD2. Germline loops: CDR1 MDHEN, CDR2 SYDVKM. V shed 7 bases and J 5 bases; nucleotides not matched to a gene: 10. The CDR3 consists of 15 residues. The CDR3 protein is CASILSGGGTGELFF. CDR3 DNA: TGTGCCAGCATTCTATCGGGAGGCGGTACCGGGGAGCTGTTTTTT. Together with reference TRBV28 and TRBJ2-2, the CDR3 gives the full variable domain: DVKVTQSSRYLVKRTGEKVFLECVQDMDHENMFWYRQDPGLGLRLIYFSYDVKMKEKGDIPEGYSVSREKKERFSLILESASTNQTSMYLCASILSGGGTGELFFGEGSRLTVL.

Comments on this clone: The sample contains more than one DNA sequence encoding this CDR3. The rearrangement uses TRBV6-1 and TRBJ2-7, with 12 nucleotides matching TRBD2. This CDR3 is built from 14 residues. The ends lost 6 bases at V and 4 bases at J; junction bases unmatched: 4. Germline CDR1 is MNHNS and CDR2 is SASEGT. The CDR3 protein is CASRRLAGDYEQYF. For the CDR3, the DNA is TGTGCCAGCAGGCGACTAGCGGGAGATTACGAGCAGTACTTC.

The rearrangement uses TRBV7-9 and TRBJ1-1; D gene ambiguous. Germline V gene data show CDR1 as SEHNR and CDR2 as FQNEAQ (reference sequence). Trimming removed 8 bases from V and 0 bases from J, with 10 bases in between. The CDR3 is 13 residues long. In DNA, the CDR3 is TGTGCCAGCGGTGGGAGGGTGAACACTGAAGCTTTCTTT. It specifies CASGGRVNTEAFF.